This T cell receptor (beta chain) was observed in a study of blood T cell repertoires in COVID-19. Study processing details: Amplification of reference gene primers was used by the study to estimate nucleated cell counts. The assay was immunoSEQ multiplex PCR, and TCRdb's table has in-frame clones only and misses some. V, J and clone size were drawn from that table, and D and trimming were deduced from the DNA. Altogether 140,000 or so clones are present, over 70% being singletons, with the ten largest covering approximately 11%. The CDR3 spans 13 residues. Trimming took off 4 bases at V and 2 bases at J, with 9 bases between the two ends. CDR1 and CDR2 from the germline V gene are SNHLY and FYNNEI. Participant ages covered roughly 18 to 90 years across approximately 25 US areas. Self-reported history from a screening survey and questionnaire set each donor's cohort. A single count supports this clone.

Sequenced: PBMCs or T cells enriched from blood (not recorded which). The chain employs TRBV2 and TRBJ2-7; TRBD2 might be the D (6 bases). The receptor's source is a man aged 55 to 70 who had recovered from COVID-19. The CDR3 spells CASSVDYTYEQYF. The DNA of the CDR3 is TGTGCCAGCAGTGTGGACTACACCTACGAGCAGTACTTC. Drawing the rest from reference TRBV2 and TRBJ2-7, the complete variable domain is EPEVTQTPSHQVTQMGQEVILRCVPISNHLYFYWYRQILGQKVEFLVSFYNNEISEKSEIFDDQFSVERPDGSNFTLKIRSTKLEDSAMYFCASSVDYTYEQYFGPGTRLTVT.